This TCR beta chain derives from a study of blood T cell repertoires in COVID-19. Study background: The United States, Italy and Spain provided the acute and convalescent COVID-19 samples. In each case, the material was cDNA or gDNA derived from T cells, B-cell-depleted T cells, or PBMCs.

Germline V gives CDR1 SGHTA, CDR2 FQGNSA. The V and J ends lost 4 bases and 9 bases, in that order; junction bases with no gene match: 16. CDR3 size: 17 residues. Original data processing: From reference gene primer amplification, estimates of nucleated cell counts were derived. Some clones are missing from TCRdb's copy, which holds only in-frame ones; the method was immunoSEQ multiplex PCR. V and J calls and clone size are copied from that table; D and trimming were computed from the DNA. This sample has under 90,000 clones, with over 75% found just once. This clone has a single count. The TCR comes from a woman older than 75 with active or convalescent COVID-19. The chain couples TRBV7-2 to TRBJ2-1, with 9 bases aligning to TRBD2. Sequencing was carried out using peripheral blood. The CDR3 region has the DNA TGTGCCAGCAGCTCTTCCCTTTTTAGCGGGGGAGACGGTGAGCAGTTCTTC. Its protein product is CASSSSLFSGGDGEQFF.